The sequence of this TCR beta chain was determined in a study of CD8+CD57+ T cells in acquired aplastic anemia. At the level of the study: Isolated CD4+ and CD8+ cells, once sorted, yielded DNA averaging approximately 3 ug. Whole-study results and caveats: Overlap between patients and controls comprised 25 to 30 CD8+ CDR3 sequences. Patients and healthy controls showed no significant CD8+ Simpson's diversity difference.

About this clonotype: The antigen is undetermined. A read error is possible here, since a much larger clone lies one base away.

The CDR3 is 14 residues long. Germline CDR1 reads SNHLY; CDR2 reads FYNNEI. Genomic DNA constituted the template upon which TCR beta VDJ and CDR3 profiling was performed. TCRdb used MiXCR to reprocess the reads, holding one entry per CDR3 protein. There are hundreds of thousands of distinct CDR3 sequences in the sample; under 40% occur only once, and nearly 0.85% lies in the top ten. Those patients picked for sequencing had displayed CD8+CD57+ cell expansion on flow cytometry. J is TRBJ2-3 and V is TRBV2, with 7 bases lining up with TRBD1. The TCR originated in a human donor with aplastic anemia. Input material: sorted CD4+, CD8+, or CD8+CD57+ T cells (not recorded which) from PBMCs. CDR3 nucleotide sequence: TGTGCCCGCAGTGACGACAGGGCGACAGATACGCAGTATTTT. Its protein is CARSDDRATDTQYF.